One and the same sample provided the 14 T cell receptor beta chains below, sequenced in a study of blood T cells in healthy people across ages. PCR was performed a second time for about 6 to 12 cycles using a sample-barcoded 5' primer and a J-beta primer mix. Each CDR3 protein gets one entry after TCRdb re-called the 5' RACE reads with MiXCR. Of some 1,800,000 distinct CDR3 sequences in the sample, around 42% were seen once. The source material was blood. These receptors were collected from a human donor in good health.

The CDR3 here is CASSFLTGGEGGSSNQPQHF. Here the CDR3 DNA reads TGTGCCAGCAGCTTTCTTACAGGCGGTGAGGGAGGGAGTAGCAATCAGCCCCAGCATTTT. V gene TRBV5-6 combines with J gene TRBJ1-5; D possibly corresponds to TRBD1 (5 bases). The germline V gene has CDR1 SGHDT and CDR2 YYEEEE. This CDR3 contains 20 residues. V was cut by 2 bases and J by 0 bases, with 24 bases left in between.

This clonotype occurred many times. The chain combines TRBV6-6 with TRBJ2-5, with 7 bases lining up with TRBD1. CDR1 is MNHNY and CDR2 is SVGAGI in the germline V gene (reference sequence). V gave up 6 bases and J gave up 5 bases; unmatched junction bases: 12. The length of the CDR3 is 15 residues. CDR3 protein: CASRGADRLWETQYF. CDR3 in DNA: TGTGCCAGCAGAGGGGCGGACAGGCTTTGGGAGACCCAGTACTTC.

This clonotype was seen more than once but under ten times. J is TRBJ2-3 and V is TRBV6-5; 7 bases map to TRBD2. Trimming cost V 5 bases and J 6 bases; bases outside gene matches: 11. CDR3 size: 15 residues. Germline assignment: CDR1 MNHEY and CDR2 SVGAGI. The CDR3 nucleotides are TGTGCCAGCAGTGAGACTGGGGGGGTCGGTGATACGCAGTATTTT. Its translation is CASSETGGVGDTQYF.

This clonotype was counted only a few times. This chain joins TRBV5-6 and TRBJ2-5, with D perhaps matching TRBD2 (5 bases). The CDR3 runs 15 residues. Trimming took 0 bases from V and 5 from J, leaving 14 bases between them. From germline, CDR1 is SGHDT and CDR2 YYEEEE. The chain's CDR3 is CASSLDEGLGETQYF. As DNA, the CDR3 is TGTGCCAGCAGCTTGGACGAGGGATTAGGGGAGACCCAGTACTTC.

J is TRBJ2-5 and V is TRBV5-1; D gene ambiguous. This CDR3 spans 17 amino acids. Germline CDR1 and CDR2: SGHRS and YFSETQ. Trimming left V 3 bases short and J 3 bases short, with 21 bases between. The DNA of the CDR3 is TGCGCCAGCAGCTCTCCCATGGACGGCTTCTTAGAAGAGACCCAGTACTTC. Residues: CASSSPMDGFLEETQYF.

The V gene is TRBV11-2, the J gene TRBJ1-1, with TRBD1 identical over 7 bases. This CDR3 is built from 15 residues. CDR1 is SGHAT, CDR2 FQNNGV, per germline. Trimming took 4 bases from V and 3 from J; bases not matched to a gene: 8. The CDR3 reads CASSWWGQTYTEAFF. The CDR3 DNA follows: TGTGCCAGCAGCTGGTGGGGACAGACGTACACTGAAGCTTTCTTT. The complete variable domain, with remaining parts taken from reference TRBV11-2 and TRBJ1-1, reads EAGVAQSPRYKIIEKRQSVAFWCNPISGHATLYWYQQILGQGPKLLIQFQNNGVVDDSQLPKDRFSAERLKGVDSTLKIQPAKLEDSAVYLCASSWWGQTYTEAFFGQGTRLTVV.

The J gene is TRBJ2-7, the V gene TRBV5-1, with 16 bases that match TRBD2. CDR3 length: 19 residues. CDR1 SGHRS and CDR2 YFSETQ come from the germline V gene. J gave up 5 bases and V 3 bases, and 14 bases lay outside the gene matches. The CDR3, as DNA: TGCGCCAGCAGCTGGGGACTAGCGGGGGGGCCAGGATCGCTGGACGAGCAGTACTTC. This codes for CASSWGLAGGPGSLDEQYF.

The chain couples TRBV11-2 to TRBJ2-1; D ambiguous. Germline CDR1 reads SGHAT; CDR2 reads FQNNGV. The ends were cut back, 0 bases at V and 7 bases at J, with 7 bases in the middle. This CDR3 region has 13 residues. CDR3 nucleotides: TGTGCCAGCAGCTTAGACTCGGCGAATGAGCAGTTCTTC. Translation: CASSLDSANEQFF.

The chain is built from TRBV20-1 and TRBJ2-7, with D possibly being TRBD1 or TRBD2 (5 bases each). Between the trimmed V and J ends, which lost 0 bases and 2 bases, there was a span of 14 bases. Germline loops: CDR1 DFQATT, CDR2 SNEGSKA (reference sequence). The CDR3 runs to 15 residues. The CDR3 spells CSARDRDGIPYEQYF. DNA of the CDR3: TGCAGTGCTAGAGACCGGGACGGCATCCCCTACGAGCAGTACTTC.

V is TRBV24-1 and J is TRBJ1-6, with TRBD1 matching 7 bases. The CDR3 consists of 15 residues. Germline lookup yields CDR1 KGHDR and CDR2 SFDVKD. J was trimmed by 8 bases and V by 3 bases; bases with no gene match: 6. The CDR3 loop is CATSDLGQEDSPLHF. In nucleotides, the CDR3 is TGTGCCACCAGTGATCTCGGACAGGAGGATTCACCCCTCCACTTT.

V usage is TRBV28 and J usage is TRBJ2-5, with 9 bases matching TRBD1. V shed 6 bases, J shed 5 bases, and the junction held 10 bases outside the gene matches. The germline V gene has CDR1 MDHEN and CDR2 SYDVKM. CDR3 size: 15 residues. The CDR3 spells CASSPGQGITETQYF. The CDR3 region has the DNA TGTGCCAGCAGCCCGGGACAGGGCATCACCGAGACCCAGTACTTC. The full variable domain, with the rest looked up from reference TRBV28 and TRBJ2-5, is DVKVTQSSRYLVKRTGEKVFLECVQDMDHENMFWYRQDPGLGLRLIYFSYDVKMKEKGDIPEGYSVSREKKERFSLILESASTNQTSMYLCASSPGQGITETQYFGPGTRLLVL.

The CDR3 bases are TGTGCCAGCAGCTCCCCGGACAGGGCGGGAGGCTACACCTTC. It yields the protein CASSSPDRAGGYTF. The chain carries TRBV13 and TRBJ1-2, with 8 bases that match TRBD1. The CDR3 has 14 amino acids. The germline V gene encodes CDR1 PRHDT and CDR2 FYEKMQ (reference sequence). Trimming at V came to 4 bases and at J to 8 bases, leaving 9 bases not matched to a gene.

This clonotype appeared a few times. This sequence joins TRBV6-4 and TRBJ2-1; TRBD2 agrees at 10 bases. The CDR3 spans 12 residues. V shed 10 bases and J 9 bases; nucleotides not matched to a gene: 6. The V gene's germline CDR1 is MRHNA and CDR2 SNTAGT. The CDR3 DNA reads TGTGCCACCGGTAGCGGGGGGAGTGAGCAGTTCTTC. It codes for CATGSGGSEQFF.

The genes are TRBV11-2 and TRBJ1-4, with D perhaps matching TRBD1 (6 bases). Deletions cut 5 bases from V and 8 bases from J, with 21 bases between. The CDR3 runs to 16 residues. In germline, CDR1 is SGHAT, CDR2 FQNNGV. Written as DNA, the CDR3 is TGTGCCAGCAGCCCAAACCCTACAGGGTTGGGCGAAAAACTGTTTTTT. Amino acids: CASSPNPTGLGEKLFF.